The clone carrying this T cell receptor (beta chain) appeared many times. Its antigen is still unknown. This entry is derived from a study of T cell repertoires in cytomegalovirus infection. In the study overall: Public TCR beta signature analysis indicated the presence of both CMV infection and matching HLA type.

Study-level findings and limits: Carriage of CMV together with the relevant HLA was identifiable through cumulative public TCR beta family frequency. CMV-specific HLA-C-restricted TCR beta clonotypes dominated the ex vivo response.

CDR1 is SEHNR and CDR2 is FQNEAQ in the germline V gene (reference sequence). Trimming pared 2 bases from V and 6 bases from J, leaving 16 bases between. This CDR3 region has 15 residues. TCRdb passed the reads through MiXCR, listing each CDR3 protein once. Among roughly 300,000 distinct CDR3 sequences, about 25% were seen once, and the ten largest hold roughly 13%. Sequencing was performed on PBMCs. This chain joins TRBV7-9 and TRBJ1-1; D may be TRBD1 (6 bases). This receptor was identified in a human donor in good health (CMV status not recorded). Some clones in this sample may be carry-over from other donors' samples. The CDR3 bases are TGTGCCAGCAGCTTAATGCAGGGGAGAAAGGCTGAAGCTTTCTTT. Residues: CASSLMQGRKAEAFF.